This TCR beta chain is drawn from a study of technical replicates of blood from a few donors. TCRdb's table, derived via immunoSEQ multiplex PCR, lists solely in-frame clones and lacks some. The table lists 60,000 to 80,000 clones, roughly nine tenths of them singletons. The CDR3 covers 11 residues. V gave up 9 bases and J gave up 8 bases, with 14 bases separating them. The sequence derives from a human donor in good health. Some clones in this sample may be carry-over from other donors' samples. Material for sequencing was PBMCs. The chain carries TRBV5-3 and TRBJ1-1; D gene uncertain. TRBV5-3 is an open reading frame, and its role is uncertain. The CDR3 reads CANFGDGEAFF. CDR3 in DNA: TGTGCCAACTTCGGGGATGGAGAAGCTTTCTTT.